Below, 12 T cell receptor beta chains from the same sample are listed, as sequenced in a study of blood T cell repertoires in COVID-19. Only in-frame clones appear in the TCRdb table, and some are missing; sequencing was by immunoSEQ multiplex PCR. The data show under 200,000 clones, less than 90% seen once. Sequenced: peripheral blood. All receptors come from a man in his sixties or seventies with active or convalescent COVID-19.

This clone was recorded only once. V and J are TRBV20-1 and TRBJ2-4; the D gene is possibly TRBD2 (5 bases). V gave up 3 bases and J gave up 7 bases, with 19 bases separating them. Germline V CDR1 and CDR2: DFQATT, SNEGSKA (reference sequence). The CDR3 totals 15 residues. CDR3 nucleotides: TGCAGTGCTAGTAGGGCCCGTAACGGGAACAACATTCAGTACTTC. It codes for CSASRARNGNNIQYF.

The rearrangement uses TRBV18 and TRBJ2-5; 10 bases are shared with TRBD1. CDR1 and CDR2 (germline): KGHSH, LQKENI. The ends lost 4 bases at V and 5 bases at J; junction bases unmatched: 4. The CDR3 has 14 residues. In DNA, the CDR3 is TGTGCCAGCTCACAAGACAGGGGGCCGGAGACCCAGTACTTC. Residues: CASSQDRGPETQYF.

The chain has TRBV5-1 and TRBJ1-2, with a weak D call TRBD1 (6 bases). The CDR3 extends over 14 amino acids. V lost 4 bases and J 1 base, leaving 11 bases between the germline ends. Per the germline V gene, CDR1 is SGHRS and CDR2 is YFSETQ. The CDR3 nucleotides read TGCGCCAGCAGCGCAACAGGGAATAACTATGGCTACACCTTC. Translated: CASSATGNNYGYTF. Filled out from reference TRBV5-1 and TRBJ1-2, the complete variable domain reads KAGVTQTPRYLIKTRGQQVTLSCSPISGHRSVSWYQQTPGQGLQFLFEYFSETQRNKGNFPGRFSGRQFSNSRSEMNVSTLELGDSALYLCASSATGNNYGYTFGSGTRLTVV.

The chain carries TRBV2 and TRBJ1-3; 9 nucleotides line up with TRBD1. The CDR3 has 14 residues. V lost 6 bases, J lost 0 bases, and 0 bases stayed unmatched. Germline V CDR1 and CDR2: SNHLY, FYNNEI. The CDR3 reads CASRQGASGNTIYF. CDR3 coding DNA: TGTGCCAGCAGACAGGGGGCCTCTGGAAACACCATATATTTT.

Here the CDR3 DNA reads TGTGCCAGCAGCCAAGGTGGGACAGGGGCTGGCTACACCTTC. As protein: CASSQGGTGAGYTF. V is TRBV3-1 (or the pseudogene TRBV3-2) and J is TRBJ1-2, with TRBD1 matching 10 bases. Germline CDR1 LGHDT, CDR2 YNNKEL (reference sequence). This CDR3 contains 14 residues. The trim removed 1 base at V and 7 bases at J, leaving 3 bases unmatched.

The rearrangement joins TRBV7-9 to TRBJ2-2; 10 positions agree with TRBD1. V trimming: 3 bases; J trimming: 7 bases; junction bases outside the gene matches: 8. The CDR3 loop spans 16 amino acids. CDR1 SEHNR and CDR2 FQNEAQ come from the germline V gene (reference sequence). CDR3 bases: TGTGCCAGCAGCTTGGGACAGGGGCGCCGGAGCGGGGAGCTGTTTTTT. This encodes CASSLGQGRRSGELFF. The full variable domain, completed using reference TRBV7-9 and TRBJ2-2, is DTGVSQNPRHKITKRGQNVTFRCDPISEHNRLYWYRQTLGQGPEFLTYFQNEAQLEKSRLLSDRFSAERPKGSFSTLEIQRTEQGDSAMYLCASSLGQGRRSGELFFGEGSRLTVL.

The chain is built from TRBV4-3 and TRBJ2-2; D gene unclear. V shed 0 bases and J shed 7 bases, with 9 bases lying between them. This CDR3 spans 14 amino acids. CDR1 and CDR2 from the germline V gene are LGHNA and YSLEER. The CDR3 bases are TGCGCCAGCAGCCAAGATCTCGGTGGCGGGGAGCTGTTTTTT. This codes for CASSQDLGGGELFF.

The chain recombines TRBV4-3 with TRBJ2-1; possible D gene TRBD1, 5 bases. There are 14 residues in the CDR3. Germline CDR1 LGHNA, CDR2 YSLEER. V was cut by 4 bases and J by 10 bases, with 17 bases left in between. The CDR3 nucleotides read TGCGCCAGCAGCCGAAATTTCAGGGATGACGAGCAGTTCTTC. Its translation is CASSRNFRDDEQFF.

The genes are TRBV10-3 and TRBJ2-7; 9 nucleotides agree with TRBD1. This CDR3 spans 14 amino acids. Germline V gene lookup returns CDR1 ENHRY and CDR2 SYGVKD. V shed 11 bases and J 0 bases; nucleotides not matched to a gene: 8. The CDR3 reads CASKQGAGSYEQYF. The CDR3 DNA sequence: TGTGCCTCGAAACAGGGGGCCGGCTCCTACGAGCAGTACTTC.

In this sample, this clone turned up once. V is TRBV5-1 and J is TRBJ2-3, with TRBD1 identical over 7 bases. The germline gives CDR1 SGHRS, CDR2 YFSETQ. V was clipped by 0 bases and J by 0 bases; unmatched bases: 4. The CDR3 consists of 16 residues. Here the CDR3 reads CASSLDGTDSTDTQYF. Here the CDR3 DNA reads TGCGCCAGCAGCTTGGATGGGACAGACAGCACAGATACGCAGTATTTT.

For this clone: One end of the junction is discordant with germline, which a read error may explain. The chain couples TRBV19 to TRBJ2-3; 10 nucleotides line up with TRBD2. The germline V gene has CDR1 LNHDA and CDR2 SQIVND (reference sequence). CDR3 length: 15 amino acids. The CDR3 nucleotides read TGTGCCAGTAGTCTAGCGGGAGACTCGGGAACCCGTGTCATTTTT. Encoded protein: CASSLAGDSGTRVIF.

The V and J genes are TRBV7-9 and TRBJ2-7; tentatively, D is TRBD2 (6 bases). CDR1 is SEHNR, CDR2 FQNEAQ, per germline (reference sequence). The CDR3 totals 14 residues. V was clipped by 0 bases and J by 3 bases, with 9 bases between them. The CDR3 DNA reads as TGTGCCAGCAGCTTAGCCAGGAGGGGCTACGAGCAGTACTTC. This translates into CASSLARRGYEQYF. Supplemented by reference TRBV7-9 and TRBJ2-7, the full variable domain reads DTGVSQNPRHKITKRGQNVTFRCDPISEHNRLYWYRQTLGQGPEFLTYFQNEAQLEKSRLLSDRFSAERPKGSFSTLEIQRTEQGDSAMYLCASSLARRGYEQYFGPGTRLTVT.